Detailed here is one T cell receptor (beta chain). The antigen remains undetermined. The assay was immunoSEQ multiplex PCR, and TCRdb's table has in-frame clones only and misses some. The table lists over 30,000 clones, 85% to 90% of them singletons, with more than 10% in the top ten. This sample stems from a study of a mutant IDH1 vaccine in newly diagnosed glioma. Overall study: Either 4-6 weeks after radiotherapy alone or alongside temozolomide, vaccination was begun. Treated patients, averaging around 40 years, were roughly 62% male and approximately 38% female. General study findings and limits: Altogether, 85% to 95% of patients exhibited vaccine-induced immune responses.

There are 13 residues in the CDR3. Germline V gives CDR1 SEHNR, CDR2 FQNEAQ (reference sequence). Trimming stripped 5 bases from V and 7 bases from J, with 9 bases between. Time point here: week 47, end of study. A single vaccine dose contained 300 ug of mutant IDH1 20-mer peptide, and topical imiquimod was used with it. Across weeks 1, 3, 5, 7, 11, 15, 19 and 23, patients received a vaccination each time, eight in all. The material was PBMCs, obtained from a glioma patient whose treatment included an IDH1 peptide vaccine. J is TRBJ1-6 and V is TRBV7-9; D call uncertain. This receptor was identified in a woman in her 30s with glioma. CDR3 DNA: TGTGCCAGCAGCCCCTCACAGAATTCACCCCTCCACTTT. Amino acids: CASSPSQNSPLHF.